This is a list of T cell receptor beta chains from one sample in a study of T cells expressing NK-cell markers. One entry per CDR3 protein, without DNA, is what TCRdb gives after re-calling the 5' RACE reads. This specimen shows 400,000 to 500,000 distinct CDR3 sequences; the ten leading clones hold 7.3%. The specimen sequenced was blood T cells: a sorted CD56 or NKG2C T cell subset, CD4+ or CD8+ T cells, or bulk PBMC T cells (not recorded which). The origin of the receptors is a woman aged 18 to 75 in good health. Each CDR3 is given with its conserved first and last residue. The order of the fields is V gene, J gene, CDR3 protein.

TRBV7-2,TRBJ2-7,CASSLVNFPYEQYF
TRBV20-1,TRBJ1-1,CSANRGDTNEAFF
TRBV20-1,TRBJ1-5,CSAKQGSGNQPQHF
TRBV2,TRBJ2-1,CASREAGASYNEQFF
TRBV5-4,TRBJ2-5,CASSLAVGGSGETQYF
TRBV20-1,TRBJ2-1,CSAPEGGGPDWQFF
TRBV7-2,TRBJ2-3,CASSLGLTDTQYF
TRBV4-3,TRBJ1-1,CASSGTNTEAFF
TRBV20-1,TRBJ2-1,CSARDPLAGSYNEQFF
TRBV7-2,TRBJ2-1,CASSLVPRGINEQFF
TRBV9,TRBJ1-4,CASSVKGFSNEKLFF
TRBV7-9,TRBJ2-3,CASSSTSPAGDTQYF
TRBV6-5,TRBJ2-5,CASSYSMPGERGETQYF
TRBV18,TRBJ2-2,CASSPQTLELFF
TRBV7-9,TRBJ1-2,CASSLRAYGYTF
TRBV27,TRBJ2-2,CATAWASGSTGELFF
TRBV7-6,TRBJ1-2,CASSSQQGSGGYTF
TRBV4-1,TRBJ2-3,CASSQESVVTDTQYF
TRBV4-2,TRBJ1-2,CASSQEAGDMNYGYTF
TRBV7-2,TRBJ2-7,CASSISGYEQYF
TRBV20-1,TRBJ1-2,CSAIPVQGQGYTF
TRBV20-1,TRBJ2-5,CSARAHASGMETQYF
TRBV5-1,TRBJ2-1,CASMVSGRRGEQFF
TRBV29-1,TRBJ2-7,CSAYQGGALSEQYF
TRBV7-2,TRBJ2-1,CASSITPSGGTNEQFF
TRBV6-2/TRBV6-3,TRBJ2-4,CASSRTGDGLNIQYF
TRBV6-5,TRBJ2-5,CASSLTGSGTETQYF
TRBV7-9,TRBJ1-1,CASRTTGEAFF
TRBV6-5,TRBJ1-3,CASSSDRNSGNTIYF
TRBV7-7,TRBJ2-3,CASSSDSGGNTDTQYF
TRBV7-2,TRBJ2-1,CASSKAGGSPGNEQFF
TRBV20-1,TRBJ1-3,CSARPHSGNTIYF
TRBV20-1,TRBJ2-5,CSARGGSGLETQYF
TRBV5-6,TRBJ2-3,CASSFYRGLIGDTQYF
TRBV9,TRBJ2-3,CASSLQGLAADTQYF
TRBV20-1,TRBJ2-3,CSARDPGPTDTQYF
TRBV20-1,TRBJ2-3,CSARGASGSTDTQYF
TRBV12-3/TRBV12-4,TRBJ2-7,CASSPVDPYEQYF
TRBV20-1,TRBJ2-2,CSARDRPAGELFF
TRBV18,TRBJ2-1,CASSLTSGYYNEQFF
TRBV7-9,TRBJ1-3,CASSLTPVSSGNTIYF
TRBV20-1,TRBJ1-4,CSARGRGPNEKLFF